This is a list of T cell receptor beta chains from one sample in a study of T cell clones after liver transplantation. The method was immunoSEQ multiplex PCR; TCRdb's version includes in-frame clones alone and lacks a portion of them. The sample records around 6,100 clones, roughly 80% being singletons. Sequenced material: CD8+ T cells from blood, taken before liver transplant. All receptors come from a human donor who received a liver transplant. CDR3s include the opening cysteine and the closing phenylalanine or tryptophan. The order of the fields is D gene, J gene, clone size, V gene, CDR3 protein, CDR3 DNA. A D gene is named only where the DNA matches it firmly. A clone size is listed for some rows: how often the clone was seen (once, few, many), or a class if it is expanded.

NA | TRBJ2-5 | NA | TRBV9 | CASSVGGTLETQYF | TGTGCCAGCAGCGTAGGGGGTACGCTAGAGACCCAGTACTTC
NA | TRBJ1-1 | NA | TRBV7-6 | CASSLAGFEAFF | TGTGCCAGCAGCTTAGCGGGGTTTGAAGCTTTCTTT
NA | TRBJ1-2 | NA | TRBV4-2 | CASSSDEYYYGYTF | TGTGCCAGCAGCTCGGACGAGTATTACTATGGCTACACCTTC
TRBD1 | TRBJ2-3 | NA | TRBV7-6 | CASSLGGTASHTDTQYF | TGTGCCAGCAGCTTAGGGGGGACAGCCTCCCATACAGATACGCAGTATTTT
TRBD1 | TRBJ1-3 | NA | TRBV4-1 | CASSLKGQLSSGNTIYF | TGCGCCAGCAGCCTGAAGGGACAGTTGAGCTCTGGAAACACCATATATTTT
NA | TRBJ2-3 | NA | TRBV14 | CASSQGRSRKDTQYF | TGTGCCAGCAGCCAAGGGCGGTCGAGGAAAGATACGCAGTATTTT
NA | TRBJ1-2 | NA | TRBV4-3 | CASSQETVGNYGYTF | TGCGCCAGCAGCCAAGAGACAGTTGGTAACTATGGCTACACCTTC
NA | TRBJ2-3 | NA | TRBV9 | CASSVDGTTDTQYF | TGTGCCAGCAGCGTAGACGGCACCACAGATACGCAGTATTTT
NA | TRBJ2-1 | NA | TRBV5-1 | CASSFGVLTYNEQFF | TGCGCCAGCAGCTTCGGGGTCTTAACCTACAATGAGCAGTTCTTC
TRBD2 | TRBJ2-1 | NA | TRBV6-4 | CASSAHTSGGFNEQFF | TGTGCCAGCAGTGCCCACACTAGCGGGGGATTCAATGAGCAGTTCTTC
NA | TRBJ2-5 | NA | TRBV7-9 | CASSLASAQETQYF | TGTGCCAGCAGCTTAGCGTCAGCGCAAGAGACCCAGTACTTC
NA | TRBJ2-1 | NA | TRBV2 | CASSEGLGGQYNEQFF | TGTGCCAGCAGTGAAGGCCTTGGAGGACAGTACAATGAGCAGTTCTTC
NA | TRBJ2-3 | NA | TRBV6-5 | CASSSWGTDTQYF | TGTGCCAGCAGTAGCTGGGGCACAGATACGCAGTATTTT
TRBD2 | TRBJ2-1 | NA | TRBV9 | CASSVGGSANNEQFF | TGTGCCAGCAGCGTAGGCGGGAGCGCAAACAATGAGCAGTTCTTC
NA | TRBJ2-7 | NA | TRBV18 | CASSPEGLAYEQYF | TGTGCCAGCTCACCAGAGGGGTTAGCCTACGAGCAGTACTTC
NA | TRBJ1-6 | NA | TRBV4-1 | CASSQGQYNSPLHF | TGCGCCAGCAGCCAAGGACAGTATAATTCACCCCTCCACTTT
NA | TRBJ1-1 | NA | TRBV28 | CASSLLQVGTEAFF | TGTGCCAGCAGTTTGCTTCAGGTCGGTACTGAAGCTTTCTTT
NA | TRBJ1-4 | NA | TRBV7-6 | CASMRGLANEKLFF | TGTGCCAGCATGAGGGGGTTGGCTAATGAAAAACTGTTTTTT
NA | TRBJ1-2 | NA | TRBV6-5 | CASSYSLDYGYTF | TGTGCCAGCAGTTATAGTCTGGACTATGGCTACACCTTC
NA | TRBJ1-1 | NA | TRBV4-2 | CASSPSENTEAFF | TGTGCCAGCAGCCCCAGTGAGAACACTGAAGCTTTCTTT
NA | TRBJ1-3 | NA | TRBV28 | CASSLRRSAGNTIYF | TGTGCCAGCAGTTTAAGGAGGTCTGCTGGAAACACCATATATTTT
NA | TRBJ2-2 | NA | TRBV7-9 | CASSDGLTGELFF | TGTGCCAGCAGCGATGGCCTCACCGGGGAGCTGTTTTTT
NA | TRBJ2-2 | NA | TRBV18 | CASSPLPKDNTGELFF | TGTGCCAGCTCACCATTACCAAAGGACAACACCGGGGAGCTGTTTTTT
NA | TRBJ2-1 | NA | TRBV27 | CAGPLGGRANYNEQFF | TGTGCCGGACCATTAGGGGGGAGGGCCAACTACAATGAGCAGTTCTTC
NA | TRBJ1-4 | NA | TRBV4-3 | CASSQDRQSGSGKLFF | TGCGCCAGCAGCCAAGATCGGCAGTCCGGATCTGGAAAACTGTTTTTT
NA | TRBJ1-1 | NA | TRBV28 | CASSFGTEAFF | TGTGCCAGCAGTTTTGGCACTGAAGCTTTCTTT
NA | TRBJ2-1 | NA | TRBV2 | CASRGPSNEQFF | TGTGCCAGCAGAGGGCCTTCCAATGAGCAGTTCTTC
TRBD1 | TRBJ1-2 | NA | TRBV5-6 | CASSFGTGFYGYTF | TGTGCCAGCAGCTTCGGGACAGGCTTTTATGGCTACACCTTC
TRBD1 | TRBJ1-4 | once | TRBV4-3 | CASSHPTGGSEKLFF | TGCGCCAGCAGCCACCCGACAGGGGGGAGTGAAAAACTGTTTTTT
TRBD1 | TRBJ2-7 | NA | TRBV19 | CASSNRDSLTYEQYF | TGTGCCAGTAGTAACCGGGACAGTCTTACCTACGAGCAGTACTTC
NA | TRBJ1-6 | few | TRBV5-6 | CASSLDTHGGLSPLHF | TGTGCCAGCAGCTTAGACACCCATGGTGGTCTTTCACCCCTCCACTTT
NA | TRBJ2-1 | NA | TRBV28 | CASSFEGGFPTQQGFF | TGTGCCAGCAGTTTTGAGGGGGGTTTCCCCACTCAACAGGGGTTCTTC
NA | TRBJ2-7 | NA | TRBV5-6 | CASSSASSYEQYF | TGTGCCAGCAGCTCGGCCAGTTCCTACGAGCAGTACTTC
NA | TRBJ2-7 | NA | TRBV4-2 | CASSQDLTEQYF | TGTGCCAGCAGCCAGGATCTCACCGAGCAGTACTTC
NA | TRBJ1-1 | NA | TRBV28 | CASSPAPDATEAFF | TGTGCCAGCAGTCCAGCCCCGGACGCCACTGAAGCTTTCTTT
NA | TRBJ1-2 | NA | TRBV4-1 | CASSQDRGYGYTF | TGCGCCAGCAGCCAAGATAGGGGCTATGGCTACACCTTC
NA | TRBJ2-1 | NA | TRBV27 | CASRPNSYNEQFF | TGTGCCAGCAGACCTAACTCCTACAATGAGCAGTTCTTC
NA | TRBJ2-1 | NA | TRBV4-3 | CASSPTTALSYNEQFF | TGCGCCAGCAGCCCTACCACCGCACTCTCCTACAATGAGCAGTTCTTC
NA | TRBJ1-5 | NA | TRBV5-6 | CASSLGGVNQPQHF | TGTGCCAGCAGCTTGGGAGGGGTCAATCAGCCCCAGCATTTT
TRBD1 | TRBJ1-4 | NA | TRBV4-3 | CASSPILAPRDRVNEKLFF | TGCGCCAGCAGCCCAATACTAGCCCCCCGGGACAGAGTAAATGAAAAACTGTTTTTT
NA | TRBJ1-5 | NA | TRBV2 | CASTDAGDQPQHF | TGTGCCAGCACGGACGCCGGGGATCAGCCCCAGCATTTT
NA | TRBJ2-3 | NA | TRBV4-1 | CASSQEGGAPSDTQYF | TGCGCCAGCAGCCAAGAGGGCGGGGCCCCCTCAGATACGCAGTATTTT
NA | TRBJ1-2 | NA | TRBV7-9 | CASRDLDSPRLLANYGYTF | TGTGCCAGCAGGGACCTGGACAGTCCCCGTTTATTAGCGAACTATGGCTACACCTTC
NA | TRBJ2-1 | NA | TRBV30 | CAWSVDFLGEEDWGGNEQFF | TGTGCCTGGAGTGTAGATTTTCTCGGTGAGGAGGACTGGGGCGGTAATGAGCAGTTCTTC
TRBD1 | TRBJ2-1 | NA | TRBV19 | CASTPGDRGDNEQFF | TGTGCCAGTACCCCAGGGGACAGGGGGGACAATGAGCAGTTCTTC